This entry lists 2 T cell receptor beta chains sequenced from one sample in a study of blood T cell repertoires in COVID-19. Measured with immunoSEQ multiplex PCR; TCRdb has only the in-frame clones, and not every one. This sample has 200,000 to 250,000 clones, with about 90% found just once. The sample was PBMCs or T cells enriched from blood (not recorded which). These receptor sequences come from a woman between 25 and 40 years old who had been exposed to COVID-19.

This clone was seen only once. V is TRBV2 and J is TRBJ1-5; maybe TRBD1 (5 bases). The V end lost 6 bases, the J end lost 7 bases, and 13 bases lay between the germline ends. The CDR3 runs to 13 residues. Per the germline V gene, CDR1 is SNHLY and CDR2 is FYNNEI. The chain's CDR3 is CASSALRVQPQHF. The CDR3 coding sequence is TGTGCCAGCAGCGCCCTCAGGGTCCAGCCCCAGCATTTT.

V usage is TRBV5-1 and J usage is TRBJ1-2; possible D gene TRBD1, 6 bases. The V and J ends lost 4 bases and 2 bases respectively, with 21 bases between them. The CDR3 loop spans 17 amino acids. The germline V gene encodes CDR1 SGHRS and CDR2 YFSETQ. The CDR3 spells CASSPGQGPGMNYGYTF. CDR3 DNA: TGCGCCAGCAGCCCGGGACAAGGACCAGGCATGAACTATGGCTACACCTTC.